These 20 T cell receptor beta chains were sequenced from one sample in a study of read filtering for tumor transcriptome and immune sequencing. The library was built from 400 to 500 ng RNA with molecular barcoded adaptors for alpha/delta and beta/gamma chains. MiXCR, applied by TCRdb to the reads, yields one record per CDR3 protein. The sample has 6,000 or so distinct CDR3 sequences, about 20% seen once. The source material was a population of CD138-negative cells sorted from bone marrow. Source of these receptors: a donor aged 40 or over with multiple myeloma.

This clonotype is judged medium-sized. The rearrangement links TRBV7-9 to TRBJ1-6; maybe TRBD1 (5 bases). This CDR3 region has 13 residues. The germline gives CDR1 SEHNR, CDR2 FQNEAQ (reference sequence). Trimming shortened V by 5 bases and J by 8 bases, and 10 bases separated the two germline ends. CDR3 protein: CASSRGSDSPLHF. The DNA of the CDR3 is TGTGCCAGCAGCAGGGGCAGTGATTCACCCCTCCACTTT.

This clonotype was observed many times. This chain links TRBV2 with TRBJ1-4; TRBD1 is a possible D gene (5 bases). Germline V gives CDR1 SNHLY, CDR2 FYNNEI. The CDR3 runs 14 residues. V lost 6 bases and J 8 bases, leaving 16 bases between the germline ends. This chain's CDR3 is CASSEVKGEEKLFF. The CDR3 nucleotides are TGTGCCAGCAGCGAGGTTAAAGGGGAAGAAAAACTGTTTTTT. Combining the CDR3 with reference TRBV2 and TRBJ1-4 gives the whole variable domain EPEVTQTPSHQVTQMGQEVILRCVPISNHLYFYWYRQILGQKVEFLVSFYNNEISEKSEIFDDQFSVERPDGSNFTLKIRSTKLEDSAMYFCASSEVKGEEKLFFGSGTQLSVL.

This clonotype was picked up many times. V usage is TRBV6-2 or TRBV6-3 and J usage is TRBJ2-7; TRBD2 agrees at 7 bases. There are 15 residues in the CDR3. Germline V gene sequence: CDR1 MNHEY, CDR2 SVGEGT. V lost 0 bases to trimming and J lost 7 bases; unmatched junction nucleotides: 9. The CDR3 region is CASSYSALATGEQYF. CDR3 DNA: TGTGCCAGCAGTTACTCTGCACTAGCGACGGGGGAGCAGTACTTC.

As for this clonotype: No conserved phenylalanine or tryptophan is present at the end of the CDR3, so a read error is the likely explanation. The rearrangement links TRBV20-1 to TRBJ2-7; perhaps TRBD2 as D (6 bases). Trimming took 2 bases from V and 3 from J, leaving 17 bases between them. The germline gives CDR1 DFQATT, CDR2 SNEGSKA (reference sequence). The CDR3 extends over 15 amino acids. This CDR3 reads CSARYRSSVYYEQYI. CDR3 nucleotides: TGCAGTGCTAGATATCGATCTAGCGTGTACTACGAGCAGTACATC.

Relative to its sample, this clonotype is medium-sized (0.01 to 0.1%). The chain carries TRBV19 and TRBJ2-7, with 8 positions matching TRBD2. The CDR3 spans 14 residues. V shed 5 bases and J 0 bases; nucleotides not matched to a gene: 3. Germline values: CDR1 LNHDA, CDR2 SQIVND (reference sequence). The CDR3 coding sequence is TGTGCCAGTAGTGACACTAGCGGCTCCTACGAGCAGTACTTC. Protein product: CASSDTSGSYEQYF.

DNA for the CDR3: TGTGCCAGCGATACAGGAGTCACGGATACGCAGTATTTT. The encoded protein is CASDTGVTDTQYF. The chain carries TRBV12-3 or TRBV12-4 and TRBJ2-3; tentative D call: TRBD1 (5 bases). Trimming took off 8 bases at V and 6 bases at J, with 15 bases between the two ends. This CDR3 region has 13 residues.

Worth noting for this clonotype: At one end, the junction sequence differs from germline, possibly due to a read error. The chain has TRBV29-1 and TRBJ1-1; 8 nucleotides agree with TRBD1. Germline CDR1 is SQVTM and CDR2 is ANQGSEA. This CDR3 has 11 residues. CDR3 sequence: CSVVTGVEAIF. CDR3 bases: TGCAGCGTTGTGACAGGGGTCGAAGCTATCTTT.

This clonotype was seen ten or more times. The gene calls are TRBV11-2 and TRBJ2-5; 14 bases agree with TRBD2. The CDR3 has 16 residues. The V gene's germline CDR1 is SGHAT and CDR2 FQNNGV. With 4 bases clipped from V and 5 bases from J, the junction kept 6 bases outside the gene matches. As DNA, the CDR3 is TGTGCCAGCAGCTCGGGACTAGCGGGAGTATGGGAGACCCAGTACTTC. Its translation: CASSSGLAGVWETQYF.

This clonotype is medium-sized (0.01 to 0.1%) by share. The CDR3: CASSQGTSGPYNEQFF. CDR3 bases: TGCGCCAGCAGCCAAGGGACTAGCGGGCCCTACAATGAGCAGTTCTTC. The rearrangement joins TRBV4-1 to TRBJ2-1; 11 bases agree with TRBD2. With 1 base clipped from V and 2 bases from J, the junction kept 1 base outside the gene matches. This CDR3 spans 16 amino acids. Looked up from germline, CDR1 is MGHRA and CDR2 is YSYEKL.

By share, this clonotype ranks as medium-sized. This chain connects TRBV5-6 to TRBJ1-4; maybe TRBD1 (6 bases). CDR1 is SGHDT and CDR2 is YYEEEE in the germline V gene. The V end lost 4 bases, the J end lost 10 bases, and 14 bases lay between the germline ends. The CDR3 is 13 amino acids. CDR3 region: CASSLTGSGKLFF. The CDR3 region has the DNA TGTGCCAGCAGCCTAACAGGGTCTGGAAAACTGTTTTTT.

This clonotype was detected only a few times. This likely reflects a read error, since a far larger clone is one base away. This chain links TRBV2 with TRBJ1-6; 7 nucleotides line up with TRBD1. CDR1 is SNHLY, CDR2 FYNNEI, per germline. The CDR3 runs to 13 residues. This CDR3 is CASQDRVHTEALF. The CDR3 DNA reads TGTGCCAGCCAAGACAGGGTCCACACTGAAGCTCTCTTT. The full variable domain, rest sourced from reference TRBV2 and TRBJ1-6, is EPEVTQTPSHQVTQMGQEVILRCVPISNHLYFYWYRQILGQKVEFLVSFYNNEISEKSEIFDDQFSVERPDGSNFTLKIRSTKLEDSAMYFCASQDRVHTEALFGNGTRLTVT.

Note on this clonotype: A junction boundary mismatches the germline segment, possibly from a read error. The J gene is TRBJ2-5, the V gene TRBV6-1; TRBD1 might be the D (6 bases). This CDR3 has 14 residues. Germline CDR1 MNHNS, CDR2 SASEGT. The chain's CDR3 is CASSLNRALESQYF. Written as DNA, the CDR3 is TGTGCCAGCAGTTTAAACAGGGCACTAGAGAGCCAGTACTTC.

This clonotype was seen just once. Since a far larger clone is one base different, this is likely a read error. The V and J genes are TRBV3-1 and TRBJ1-4; D gene unclear. This CDR3 has 16 amino acids. CDR1 is LGHDT, CDR2 YNNKEL, per germline (reference sequence). The DNA for the CDR3 is TGTGCCAGCAGCCTAAGGGTGGGCTACCCCGCAGATACGCTGTATTTT. Protein: CASSLRVGYPADTLYF.

This clonotype was observed a handful of times. With a far larger clone one base away, a read error is the likely cause. The chain uses TRBV7-2 and TRBJ2-2, with 9 positions matching TRBD2. V shed 1 base, J shed 9 bases, and the junction held 6 bases outside the gene matches. Per germline, CDR1 SGHTA and CDR2 FQGNSA. The CDR3 totals 15 residues. The CDR3 sequence is CASSLGGLASWELFF. Written as DNA, the CDR3 is TGTGCCAGCAGCTTAGGGGGACTAGCCTCCTGGGAGCTGTTTTTT. The full variable domain, its missing parts supplied by reference TRBV7-2 and TRBJ2-2, is GAGVSQSPSNKVTEKGKDVELRCDPISGHTALYWYRQSLGQGLEFLIYFQGNSAPDKSGLPSDRFSAERTGGSVSTLTIQRTQQEDSAVYLCASSLGGLASWELFFGEGSRLTVL.

Only a few counts were recorded for this clonotype. This sequence may be a read error, since a much larger clone differs from it by one base. The chain combines TRBV29-1 with TRBJ2-3; perhaps TRBD1 as D (5 bases). The CDR3 covers 13 residues. Germline CDR1 reads SQVTM; CDR2 reads ANQGSEA. CDR3 sequence: CSVMTVSTGTQYF. The CDR3 nucleotides read TGCAGCGTCATGACAGTTAGCACAGGTACGCAGTATTTT.

As for this clonotype: A much larger clonotype is one base distant, so this may be a read error. This rearrangement joins TRBV29-1 to TRBJ1-4; possible D gene TRBD1, 5 bases. The germline CDR1 and CDR2 sequences are SQVTM and ANQGSEA. V was trimmed by 5 bases and J by 10 bases, leaving 17 bases between them. The CDR3 consists of 13 residues. CDR3: CSVFTSPGGKLFF. CDR3 nucleotide sequence: TGCAGCGTTTTTACATCCCCCGGGGGAAAACTGTTTTTT.

In its sample, this clonotype was seen many times. The gene calls are TRBV5-1 and TRBJ2-2, with a tentative D call TRBD1 (5 bases). The V gene's germline CDR1 is SGHRS and CDR2 YFSETQ. V gave up 2 bases and J gave up 1 base, with 18 bases separating them. The CDR3 totals 18 residues. CDR3 in amino acids: CASSFLPGSPLNTGELFF. The CDR3 DNA sequence: TGCGCCAGCAGCTTTTTGCCAGGGTCCCCCTTGAACACCGGGGAGCTGTTTTTT.

This clonotype is large (0.1 to 1%) within its sample. The V call is TRBV28, the J call TRBJ2-1, with D unclear. The CDR3 is made up of 15 amino acids. Germline-derived CDR1 and CDR2 are MDHEN and SYDVKM. Trimming took 3 bases from V and 6 from J, leaving 15 bases between them. CDR3 coding DNA: TGTGCCAGCAGTTTGGAGTGGTTACCCGGCAATGAGCAGTTCTTC. Its protein product is CASSLEWLPGNEQFF.

This clonotype showed up many times. The rearrangement links TRBV7-3 to TRBJ1-1; D remains unclear. The germline gives CDR1 SGHTA, CDR2 FQGTGA. The V end was cut by 2 bases, the J end by 5 bases, with 9 bases between. The CDR3 loop spans 13 amino acids. The CDR3 sequence is CASSLSVRTEAFF. The DNA for the CDR3 is TGTGCCAGCAGCTTATCGGTTAGAACTGAAGCTTTCTTT.

This clonotype was seen a handful of times. The chain carries TRBV11-2 and TRBJ2-3; D unresolved. CDR3 length: 13 residues. The V end lost 5 bases, the J end lost 4 bases, and 10 bases lay between the germline ends. Germline lookup yields CDR1 SGHAT and CDR2 FQNNGV. The CDR3: CASSRDISDTQYF. As DNA, the CDR3 is TGTGCCAGCAGCCGAGACATTTCAGATACGCAGTATTTT.